The 3 T cell receptor beta chains in this list originate from one sample, sequenced in a study of siplizumab effects on memory and regulatory T cells. Profiled with immunoSEQ multiplex PCR; TCRdb holds only in-frame clones, not every one. The repertoire consists of about 94,000 clones, with 85% to 95% occurring once and the leading ten covering 0.3%. Sequenced material: non-Treg CD4+ T cells sorted from blood. Every receptor here comes from a human donor in good health.

The V call is TRBV5-5, the J call TRBJ2-5; D might be TRBD1 (5 bases). V lost 1 base, J lost 7 bases, and 14 bases lay in between. Germline V lookup: CDR1 SGHKS, CDR2 YYEKEE (reference sequence). The CDR3 is 14 residues long. The DNA for the CDR3 is TGTGCCAGCAGCTTGATTCAGGGCGAAGGGACCCAGTACTTC. Protein: CASSLIQGEGTQYF.

The chain links TRBV7-6 to TRBJ1-3; TRBD1 is a possible D gene (6 bases). V was clipped by 2 bases and J by 0 bases, with 11 bases between them. This CDR3 region has 16 residues. Germline loops: CDR1 SGHVS, CDR2 FNYEAQ. CDR3: CASSLSTGPSGNTIYF. In DNA form, the CDR3 reads TGTGCCAGCAGCTTATCTACAGGGCCCTCTGGAAACACCATATATTTT.

The chain joins TRBV10-3 to TRBJ2-7, with 10 nucleotides matching TRBD1. With V trimmed by 9 bases and J by 10 bases, 12 bases remained unmatched. From germline, CDR1 is ENHRY and CDR2 SYGVKD. The CDR3 extends over 13 amino acids. CDR3 in amino acids: CAIRGQGPSDQYF. The CDR3 DNA reads as TGTGCCATAAGGGGACAGGGGCCGTCAGACCAGTACTTC.